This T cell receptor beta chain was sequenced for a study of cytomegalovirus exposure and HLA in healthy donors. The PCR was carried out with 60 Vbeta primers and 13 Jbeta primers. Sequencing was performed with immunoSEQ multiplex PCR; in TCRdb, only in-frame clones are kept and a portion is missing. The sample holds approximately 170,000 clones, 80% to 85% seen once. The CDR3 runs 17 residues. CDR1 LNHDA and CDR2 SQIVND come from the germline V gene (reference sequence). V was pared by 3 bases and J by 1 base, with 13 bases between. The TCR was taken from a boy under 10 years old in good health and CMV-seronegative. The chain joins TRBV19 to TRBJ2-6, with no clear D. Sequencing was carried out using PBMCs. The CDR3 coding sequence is TGTGCCAGTAGTATTGGTCCCCCTACTTCTGGGGCCAACGTCCTGACTTTC. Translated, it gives CASSIGPPTSGANVLTF.